This TCR beta chain was sequenced during a study of T cell responses to AZD1222 COVID-19 vaccine. The assay was immunoSEQ multiplex PCR, and TCRdb's table has in-frame clones only and misses some. This table has 150,000 or so clones, over 90% appearing once. Trimming stripped 2 bases from V and 7 bases from J, with 15 bases between. The CDR3 loop spans 15 amino acids. The germline V gene has CDR1 MNHEY and CDR2 SMNVEV (reference sequence). Sequenced material: peripheral blood, taken on day 0 of AZD1222 vaccination. The chain uses TRBV27 and TRBJ2-1; D perhaps matches TRBD2 (5 bases). The receptor was derived from an adult in good health. CDR3 loop: CASSLPGRGRNEQFF. CDR3 nucleotide sequence: TGTGCCAGCAGTTTACCGGGCCGGGGTAGGAATGAGCAGTTCTTC.